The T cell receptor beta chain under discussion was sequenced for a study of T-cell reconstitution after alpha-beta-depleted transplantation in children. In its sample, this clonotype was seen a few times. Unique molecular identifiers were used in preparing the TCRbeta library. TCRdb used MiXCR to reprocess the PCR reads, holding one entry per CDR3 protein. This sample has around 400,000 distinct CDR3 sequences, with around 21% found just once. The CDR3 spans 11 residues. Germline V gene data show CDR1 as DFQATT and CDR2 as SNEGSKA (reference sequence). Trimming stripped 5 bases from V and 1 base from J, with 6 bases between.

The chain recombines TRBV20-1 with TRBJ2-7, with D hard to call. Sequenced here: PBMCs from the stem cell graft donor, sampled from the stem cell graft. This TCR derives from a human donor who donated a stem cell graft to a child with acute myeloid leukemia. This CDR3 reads CSAGDSYEQYF. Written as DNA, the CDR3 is TGCAGTGCTGGGGATTCCTACGAGCAGTACTTC.